A selection of T cell receptor beta chains follows, all from one sample in a study of T cells in localized non-small cell lung cancer. The repertoire was sequenced with immunoSEQ multiplex PCR; TCRdb's copy has only in-frame clones and lacks some. The sample lists 23,000 or so clones; 80% to 85% were seen once. Sequences were derived from PBMCs, sampled before any cancer treatment. The receptors were gathered from a man between 35 and 75 years old with stage II lung adenocarcinoma. Both conserved end residues are part of each CDR3. Each record gives: D gene, J gene, clone size, V gene, CDR3 DNA, CDR3 protein. D genes are given only for firm matches. Size values are once, few and many counts, or a class for expanded clones, and some rows have none.

>NA|TRBJ2-6|NA|TRBV6-5
TGTGCCAGCAGTTGGGACGGCGCCGATGGGGCCAACGTCCTGACTTTC
CASSWDGADGANVLTF
>NA|TRBJ1-2|NA|TRBV6-6
TGTGCCAGCAGTTACCGGGGGCTAGGAACTAACTATGGCTACACCTTC
CASSYRGLGTNYGYTF
>NA|TRBJ1-5|NA|TRBV2
TGTGCCAGCAGTGAGACGGGGGGCGATCAGCCCCAGCATTTT
CASSETGGDQPQHF
>NA|TRBJ1-2|few|TRBV6-6
TGTGCCAGCAGCCCGGAGACTCGAGGCTACACCTTC
CASSPETRGYTF
>NA|TRBJ1-1|NA|TRBV7-3
TGTGCCAGCAGCTTAAGGGGAGGGAGTAGGAACACTGAAGCTTTCTTT
CASSLRGGSRNTEAFF
>TRBD1|TRBJ1-2|NA|TRBV19
TGTGCCAGTGGGACAGGGGCTAACTATGGCTACACCTTC
CASGTGANYGYTF
>NA|TRBJ2-7|NA|TRBV7-6
TGTGCCAGCAGTCTACTGTACAGCTCCTACGAGCAGTACTTC
CASSLLYSSYEQYF
>TRBD1|TRBJ2-3|NA|TRBV5-8
TGTGCCAGCTCCAGCGGACAGGGACTTGGTAGTACGCAGTATTTT
CASSSGQGLGSTQYF
>NA|TRBJ1-3|few|TRBV6-1
TGTGCCAGCAGGGACAGCTCTGGAAACACCATATATTTT
CASRDSSGNTIYF
>NA|TRBJ2-5|NA|TRBV7-6
TGTGCCAGCAGCTTAGGGTTCCTTGGAACTGAGACCCAGTACTTC
CASSLGFLGTETQYF
>NA|TRBJ2-6|once|TRBV7-8
TGTGCCAGCAGTCTTACCGGGACAACTAGCTCTGGGGCCAACGTCCTGACTTTC
CASSLTGTTSSGANVLTF
>TRBD1|TRBJ1-5|NA|TRBV6-4
TGTGCCAGCAGCAACGACAGGGGACAGCCCCAGCATTTT
CASSNDRGQPQHF
>NA|TRBJ2-7|NA|TRBV21-1
TGTGCCAGCAGCGAAGGATGCTACGAGCAGTACTTC
CASSEGCYEQYF
>NA|TRBJ1-4|NA|TRBV6-5
TGTGCCAGCAGTTACGGAGGGAGCGGAACTAATGAAAAACTGTTTTTT
CASSYGGSGTNEKLFF
>NA|TRBJ1-2|few|TRBV5-4
TGTGCCAGCAGCTTGGACGGACACATCTATGGCTACACCTTC
CASSLDGHIYGYTF
>NA|TRBJ1-2|once|TRBV11-3
TGTGCCAGCAGCTTAATGCGTCAACAGGGCAAGAGCTATGGCTACACCTTC
CASSLMRQQGKSYGYTF
>NA|TRBJ1-2|NA|TRBV7-2
TGTGCCAGCCGAATTACAGGGTCTGTTGACTACACCTTC
CASRITGSVDYTF
>TRBD1|TRBJ1-5|NA|TRBV19
TGTGCCAGTAGGGTAGGGGACAGGGAGCAGCCCCAGCATTTT
CASRVGDREQPQHF
>NA|TRBJ1-6|NA|TRBV19
TGTGCCAGTAGTAACAGGGTTTTCTTGCCTTCACCCCTCCACTTT
CASSNRVFLPSPLHF
>NA|TRBJ1-2|NA|TRBV6-5
TGTGCCAGCAGTCAACAGGACGATCGGGGCTACACCTTC
CASSQQDDRGYTF
>TRBD1|TRBJ1-1|few|TRBV7-9
TGTGCCAGCAGCTTAGGAGTCAGGGGGGAAGCTTTCTTT
CASSLGVRGEAFF
>TRBD2|TRBJ2-2|NA|TRBV23-1
TGCGCCGATCAGCGGGGCGCCGGGGAGCTGTTTTTT
CADQRGAGELFF
>NA|TRBJ2-5|NA|TRBV7-9
TGTGCCAGCAGCTTCTCGCAAGAGACCCAGTACTTC
CASSFSQETQYF
>TRBD1|TRBJ2-4|once|TRBV5-1
TGCGCCAGCAGCTTGGGACAGGGGATTGGAAACATTCAGTACTTC
CASSLGQGIGNIQYF
>TRBD1|TRBJ1-6|NA|TRBV4-1
TGCGCCAGCAGCCAGGACAGGGGGCTAGATAATTCACCCCTCCACTTT
CASSQDRGLDNSPLHF
>NA|TRBJ1-3|NA|TRBV6-6
TGTGCCAGCAGTTACTCGTTGCAGTCGCCCGGAAACACCATATATTTT
CASSYSLQSPGNTIYF
>NA|TRBJ1-1|NA|TRBV4-1
TGCGCCAGCACCCCGTCAGAATTTTGGGAGGCTGAAGCTTTCTTT
CASTPSEFWEAEAFF
>TRBD1|TRBJ1-2|NA|TRBV5-5
TGTGCCAGCAGCTTGATCGACAGGGCGGGCTACACCTTC
CASSLIDRAGYTF
>NA|TRBJ1-1|few|TRBV10-3
TGTGCCATCAGTGAAACTGGGGGAGCTTTCTTT
CAISETGGAFF
>NA|TRBJ2-2|NA|TRBV4-3
TGCGCCAGCAGCCAAGCGCCTCGAGGTGGGGGGGAGCTGTTTTTT
CASSQAPRGGGELFF
>NA|TRBJ2-7|large|TRBV28
TGTGCCAGCAGTTCCGGGAACGATGATGTCTTCTACGAGCAGTACTTC
CASSSGNDDVFYEQYF
>TRBD1|TRBJ2-2|few|TRBV18
TGTGCCAGCTCACCACCGACCCTAGGACAGGGTGCCGGGGAGCTGTTTTTT
CASSPPTLGQGAGELFF
>TRBD1|TRBJ2-7|NA|TRBV11-3
TGTGCCAGCAGCTTAGATCCGGGACAGGGAGGGGAGCAGTACTTC
CASSLDPGQGGEQYF
>TRBD1|TRBJ2-1|once|TRBV7-2
TGTGCCAGCAGCCGTACAGGGGTGCGTGAGCAGTTCTTC
CASSRTGVREQFF
>NA|TRBJ1-4|NA|TRBV4-1
TGCGCCAGCAGCCAGGGGGGAGCGGCTAATGAAAAACTGTTTTTT
CASSQGGAANEKLFF
>NA|TRBJ1-2|once|TRBV19
TGTGCCAGTAGTATAGAGGGGGCTTTCTATGGCTACACCTTC
CASSIEGAFYGYTF
>TRBD1|TRBJ1-2|NA|TRBV9
TGTGCCAGCAGCACGGGGACAGGGCCGTATGGCTACACCTTC
CASSTGTGPYGYTF
>NA|TRBJ2-1|once|TRBV5-6
TGTGCCAGCAGCTCCAGAGATGAGCAGTTCTTC
CASSSRDEQFF
>NA|TRBJ1-1|NA|TRBV18
TGTGCCAGCTCACCGACACTGAACACTGAAGCTTTCTTT
CASSPTLNTEAFF
>TRBD1|TRBJ2-7|NA|TRBV27
TGTGCCAGCAGCCACGGGACAGGGGGATACGAGCAGTACTTC
CASSHGTGGYEQYF
>NA|TRBJ2-4|once|TRBV15
TGTGCCACCAGCCCTCCCGGGGGTGGCAAAAACATTCAGTACTTC
CATSPPGGGKNIQYF
>NA|TRBJ1-1|NA|TRBV29-1
TGCAGCGTTCGCACGGGGACTGAAGCTTTCTTT
CSVRTGTEAFF
>NA|TRBJ1-1|medium-sized|TRBV30
TGTGCCTGGAGGGAGGAGACTGAAGCTTTCTTT
CAWREETEAFF